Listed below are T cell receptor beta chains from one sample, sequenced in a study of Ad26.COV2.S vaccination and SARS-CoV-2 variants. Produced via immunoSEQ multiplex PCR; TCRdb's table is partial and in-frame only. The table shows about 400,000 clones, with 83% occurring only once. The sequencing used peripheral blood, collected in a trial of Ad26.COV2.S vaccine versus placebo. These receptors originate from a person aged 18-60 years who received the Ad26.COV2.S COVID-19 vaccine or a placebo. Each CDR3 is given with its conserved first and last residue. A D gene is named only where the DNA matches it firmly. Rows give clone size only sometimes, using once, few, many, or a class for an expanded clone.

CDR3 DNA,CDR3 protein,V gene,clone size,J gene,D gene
TGTGCCAGCAGTGGTTTGACTAAGCAGTACTTC,CASSGLTKQYF,TRBV25-1,few,TRBJ2-7,-
TGTGCCAGCAGTCTTACCGGGAAGCCCCAGCATTTT,CASSLTGKPQHF,TRBV28,few,TRBJ1-5,-
TGTGCCTGGGCGGTTTTAAGCTCCTACAATGAGCAGTTCTTC,CAWAVLSSYNEQFF,TRBV30,few,TRBJ2-1,-
TGTGCCAGCAGCACCCAACAGGGGGCGACCCAGTACTTC,CASSTQQGATQYF,TRBV9,-,TRBJ2-5,TRBD1
TGCGCCAGCAGTGAGTCTAAGGGGGAGGGGGGGACCCAGTACTTC,CASSESKGEGGTQYF,TRBV10-1,-,TRBJ2-5,-
TGCGCCAGCAGCCAAGATCAATCACAGGTTAATTCACCCCTCCACTTT,CASSQDQSQVNSPLHF,TRBV4-3,-,TRBJ1-6,-
TGTGCCAGCAGTAGTCATTGGGGACTAGCGGGACATGAGCAGTTCTTC,CASSSHWGLAGHEQFF,TRBV2,few,TRBJ2-1,TRBD2
TGTGCCAGCAGTTACAGGGGCCGAAATGAAAAACTGTTTTTT,CASSYRGRNEKLFF,TRBV6-2/TRBV6-3,-,TRBJ1-4,-
TGTGCCAGCAGTTTGCGGGGGGGCTCAGATACGCAGTATTTT,CASSLRGGSDTQYF,TRBV27,-,TRBJ2-3,TRBD2
TGTGCCAGCAGTGAGACTAGGTTCACAGATACGCAGTATTTT,CASSETRFTDTQYF,TRBV2,-,TRBJ2-3,-
TGTGCCAGCAGCCTACCCTCTGGTAGCGGGGGGCCCGCAGATACGCAGTATTTT,CASSLPSGSGGPADTQYF,TRBV3-1/TRBV3-2,-,TRBJ2-3,TRBD2
TGTGCCAGCAGCGCGGGGACGACCCCATTGGAGACCCAGTACTTC,CASSAGTTPLETQYF,TRBV9,-,TRBJ2-5,-
TGTGCCAGCAGCTGGGCGGGAGCGGGGGCCTACAATGAGCAGTTCTTC,CASSWAGAGAYNEQFF,TRBV7-2,-,TRBJ2-1,TRBD2
TGTGCCAGCAGCTCCTGGACTCTCGAGAGATTCACAGATACGCAGTATTTT,CASSSWTLERFTDTQYF,TRBV7-2,-,TRBJ2-3,-
TGTGCCAGTAGTATTTCTTTGAGCTCCTACGAGCAGTACTTC,CASSISLSSYEQYF,TRBV19,-,TRBJ2-7,-
TGTGCCACCAGTGATACGGGGACCCTCACAGATACGCAGTATTTT,CATSDTGTLTDTQYF,TRBV24-1,-,TRBJ2-3,-
TGTGCCAGCAGTCTCCCCCCAGACTATGGCTACACCTTC,CASSLPPDYGYTF,TRBV6-2/TRBV6-3,-,TRBJ1-2,-
TGTGCCAGCAGCCGAGACCCCAGGGGGCGCGTAGGAAACACCATATATTTT,CASSRDPRGRVGNTIYF,TRBV3-1/TRBV3-2,few,TRBJ1-3,TRBD1
TGCGCCAGCAGCTGGGACAGGGATGGCTACACCTTC,CASSWDRDGYTF,TRBV5-1,-,TRBJ1-2,TRBD1
TGCGCCAGCAGCTTGGGCGTAGACAATGAGCAGTTCTTC,CASSLGVDNEQFF,TRBV5-1,-,TRBJ2-1,-
TGTGCCAGCATGACAGAATATAATTCACCCCTCCACTTT,CASMTEYNSPLHF,TRBV6-5,-,TRBJ1-6,-
TGTGCCAGCAGCTACCGGGACTCGACGGAGCTGTTTTTT,CASSYRDSTELFF,TRBV14,few,TRBJ2-2,-
TGTGCCAGCAGCTTAGTCGGTGGTCAGCCCCAGCATTTT,CASSLVGGQPQHF,TRBV7-8,once,TRBJ1-5,-
TGTGCCAGCAGCCAAGGACCTGGCGGCTCCTACGAGCAGTACTTC,CASSQGPGGSYEQYF,TRBV3-1/TRBV3-2,-,TRBJ2-7,-
TGTGCCAGTACCTTCGGGACATTAGGAAACACCATATATTTT,CASTFGTLGNTIYF,TRBV19,-,TRBJ1-3,-
TGTGCCAGCAGCTCCTATAATTCACCCCTCCACTTT,CASSSYNSPLHF,TRBV6-6,-,TRBJ1-6,-
TGTGCCAGCAGCTTGAGTTTATCGGGCACAGATACGCAGTATTTT,CASSLSLSGTDTQYF,TRBV11-2,-,TRBJ2-3,-
TGTGCCAGCAGCTTAAGGGCCGGACAGGGTAATGAAAAACTGTTTTTT,CASSLRAGQGNEKLFF,TRBV7-3,once,TRBJ1-4,TRBD1
TGTGCCAGCAGCTTCGAGGGACAGAGCTCTGGAAACACCATATATTTT,CASSFEGQSSGNTIYF,TRBV11-3,-,TRBJ1-3,TRBD1
TGTGCCAGCAGCTTCGCCGAAACGGGCACCATATATTTT,CASSFAETGTIYF,TRBV2,-,TRBJ1-3,-
TGTGCCAGCAGCTTAGGGGTCGTGGTGGGACAAGAGACCCAGTACTTC,CASSLGVVVGQETQYF,TRBV11-3,-,TRBJ2-5,-
TGTGCCAGCAGCTCTGGGACGGGGAACTATGGCTACACCTTC,CASSSGTGNYGYTF,TRBV5-4,-,TRBJ1-2,-
TGTGCCAGCAGCTTAGCAGGGCGAAGGGGCTACACCTTC,CASSLAGRRGYTF,TRBV7-8,once,TRBJ1-2,-
TGTGCCAGCACCCTAGCGGCTGCCTACAATGAGCAGTTCTTC,CASTLAAAYNEQFF,TRBV6-5,-,TRBJ2-1,TRBD2
TGTGCCAGCAGCCCATTTGGCAGCCACGAGCAGTACTTC,CASSPFGSHEQYF,TRBV3-1/TRBV3-2,-,TRBJ2-7,-
TGTGCCAGCAGCTCCTACAGGGTTGGCACTGAAGCTTTCTTT,CASSSYRVGTEAFF,TRBV11-2,once,TRBJ1-1,-
TGTGCCAGCAGCTTAAATCTCAGGATTGGGGTGGGTGGCTACACCTTC,CASSLNLRIGVGGYTF,TRBV7-2,-,TRBJ1-2,-
TGCGCCAGCAGCGACACCGGGACAGGGTACGATGAGCAGTTCTTC,CASSDTGTGYDEQFF,TRBV5-1,-,TRBJ2-1,TRBD1
TGTGCCATCAGTGAAAACGGGGGCCGAGGAACTGAAGCTTTCTTT,CAISENGGRGTEAFF,TRBV10-3,-,TRBJ1-1,-
TGTGCCAGCAGCGCCACAGGGGCCGAGACCCAGTACTTC,CASSATGAETQYF,TRBV7-3,-,TRBJ2-5,TRBD1
TGTGCCTGGTTATATGGACAGAGAGTTGAAGCTTTCTTT,CAWLYGQRVEAFF,TRBV30,-,TRBJ1-1,-
TGTGCCACGAACGAAGGGTTTAATGAAAAACTGTTTTTT,CATNEGFNEKLFF,TRBV15,-,TRBJ1-4,-
TGTGCCAGCTCACCACCGGGACGGGCCTACGAGCAGTACTTC,CASSPPGRAYEQYF,TRBV18,few,TRBJ2-7,-
TGTGCCAGCAGCTTGGGGGGCCAGGGGGCGAAAGAGACCCAGTACTTC,CASSLGGQGAKETQYF,TRBV5-4,-,TRBJ2-5,TRBD1
TGTGCCAGCAGTTTGTTTAAGGGGGCACCCCTCCACTTT,CASSLFKGAPLHF,TRBV27,-,TRBJ1-6,-
TGTGCCAGCAGCTTAAGGGTGGGTGAGCAGTTCTTC,CASSLRVGEQFF,TRBV7-2,-,TRBJ2-1,-
TGCAGCCACTCGGGAGCAAACAATGAGCAGTTCTTC,CSHSGANNEQFF,TRBV29-1,few,TRBJ2-1,-
TGTGCCTGGAGTGTGTCTAGCGGGATTATTACGCAGTATTTT,CAWSVSSGIITQYF,TRBV30,-,TRBJ2-3,TRBD2
TGCGCCAGCAGCCAGACCCAAATTACGACAGGGGCGAACACTGAAGCTTTCTTT,CASSQTQITTGANTEAFF,TRBV4-1,-,TRBJ1-1,TRBD1
TGTGCCACCAGCAGAACCGGGAGTACGAATGAAAAACTGTTTTTT,CATSRTGSTNEKLFF,TRBV15,-,TRBJ1-4,-
TGTGCCAGCAGCTTAGTCGTGGGGACAGGGAATAGTGAAAAACTGTTTTTT,CASSLVVGTGNSEKLFF,TRBV7-9,few,TRBJ1-4,TRBD1
TGTGCCACCAGTGATGGGACAAGAAACATTCAGTACTTC,CATSDGTRNIQYF,TRBV24-1,-,TRBJ2-4,-
TGCGCCAGCAGCCCCCCAGTTGGGGCCAACGTCCTGACTTTC,CASSPPVGANVLTF,TRBV5-1,-,TRBJ2-6,-